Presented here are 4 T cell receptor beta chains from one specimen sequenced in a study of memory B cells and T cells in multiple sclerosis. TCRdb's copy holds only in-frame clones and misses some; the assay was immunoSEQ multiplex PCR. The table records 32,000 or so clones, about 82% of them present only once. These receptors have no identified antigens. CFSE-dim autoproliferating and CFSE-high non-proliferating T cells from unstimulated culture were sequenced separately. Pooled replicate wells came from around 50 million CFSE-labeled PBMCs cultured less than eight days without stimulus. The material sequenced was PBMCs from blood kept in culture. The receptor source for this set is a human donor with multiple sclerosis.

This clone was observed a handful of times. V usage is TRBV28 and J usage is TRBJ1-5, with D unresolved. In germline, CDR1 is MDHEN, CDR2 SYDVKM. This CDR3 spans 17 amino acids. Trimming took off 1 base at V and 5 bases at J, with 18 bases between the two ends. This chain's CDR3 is CASSLSTGRSAYQPQHF. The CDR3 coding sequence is TGTGCCAGCAGTTTATCGACGGGCCGCAGCGCCTATCAGCCCCAGCATTTT.

CDR3 in amino acids: CASSETAYNEQFF. The CDR3 nucleotides read TGTGCCAGCAGTGAGACGGCTTACAATGAGCAGTTCTTC. This chain uses TRBV6-1 with TRBJ2-1; D uncertain. The CDR3 runs to 13 residues. V lost 3 bases, J lost 4 bases, and 7 bases lay in between. The V gene's germline CDR1 is MNHNS and CDR2 SASEGT.

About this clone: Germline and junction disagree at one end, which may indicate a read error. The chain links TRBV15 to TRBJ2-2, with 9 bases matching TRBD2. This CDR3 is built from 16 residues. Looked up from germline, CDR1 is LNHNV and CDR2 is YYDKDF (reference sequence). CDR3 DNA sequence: TGTGCCACCAGCAGAGACAAGCGGGAGGTCACCGGGGAGCTGCTTTTT. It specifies CATSRDKREVTGELLF. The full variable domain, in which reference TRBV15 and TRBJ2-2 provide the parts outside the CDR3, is DAMVIQNPRYQVTQFGKPVTLSCSQTLNHNVMYWYQQKSSQAPKLLFHYYDKDFNNEADTPDNFQSRRPNTSFCFLDIRSPGLGDTAMYLCATSRDKREVTGELLFGEGSRLTVL.

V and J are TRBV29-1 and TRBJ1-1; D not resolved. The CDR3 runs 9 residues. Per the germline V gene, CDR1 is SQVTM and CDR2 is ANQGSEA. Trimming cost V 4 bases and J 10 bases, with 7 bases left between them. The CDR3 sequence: CSVVEGAFF. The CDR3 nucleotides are TGCAGCGTTGTTGAGGGAGCTTTCTTT. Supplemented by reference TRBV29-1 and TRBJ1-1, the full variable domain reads SAVISQKPSRDICQRGTSLTIQCQVDSQVTMMFWYRQQPGQSLTLIATANQGSEATYESGFVIDKFPISRPNLTFSTLTVSNMSPEDSSIYLCSVVEGAFFGQGTRLTVV.